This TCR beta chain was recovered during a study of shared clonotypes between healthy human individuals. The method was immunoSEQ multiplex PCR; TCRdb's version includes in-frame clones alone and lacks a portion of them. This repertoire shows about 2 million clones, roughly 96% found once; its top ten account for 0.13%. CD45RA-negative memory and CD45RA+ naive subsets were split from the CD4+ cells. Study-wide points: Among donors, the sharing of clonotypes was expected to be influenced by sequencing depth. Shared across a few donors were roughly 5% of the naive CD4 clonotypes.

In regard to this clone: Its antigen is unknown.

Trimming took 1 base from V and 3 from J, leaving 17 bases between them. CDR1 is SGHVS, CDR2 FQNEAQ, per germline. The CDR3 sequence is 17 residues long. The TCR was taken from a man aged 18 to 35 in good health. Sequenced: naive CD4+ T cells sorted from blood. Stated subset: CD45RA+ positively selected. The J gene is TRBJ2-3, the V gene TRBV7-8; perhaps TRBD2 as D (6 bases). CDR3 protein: CASSLEWPGRRTDTQYF. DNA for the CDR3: TGTGCCAGCAGCTTAGAGTGGCCAGGGAGGAGGACAGATACGCAGTATTTT.